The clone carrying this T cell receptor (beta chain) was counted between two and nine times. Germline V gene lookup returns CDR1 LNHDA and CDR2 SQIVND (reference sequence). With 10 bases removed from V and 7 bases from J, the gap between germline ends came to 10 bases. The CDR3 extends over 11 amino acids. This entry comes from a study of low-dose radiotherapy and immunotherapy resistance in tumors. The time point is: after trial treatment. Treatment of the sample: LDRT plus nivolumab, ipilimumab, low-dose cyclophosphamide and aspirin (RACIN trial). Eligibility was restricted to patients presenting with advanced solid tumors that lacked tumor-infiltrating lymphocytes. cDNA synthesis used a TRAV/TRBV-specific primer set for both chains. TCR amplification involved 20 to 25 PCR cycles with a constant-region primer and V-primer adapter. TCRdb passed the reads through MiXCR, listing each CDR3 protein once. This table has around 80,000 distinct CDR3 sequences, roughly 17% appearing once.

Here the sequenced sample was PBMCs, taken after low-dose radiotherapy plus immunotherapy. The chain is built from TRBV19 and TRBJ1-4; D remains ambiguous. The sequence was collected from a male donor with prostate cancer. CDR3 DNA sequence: TGTGCCACCGGGGTGACTGAAAAACTGTTTTTT. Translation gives CATGVTEKLFF.